The clone carrying this T cell receptor (beta chain) was detected only a few times. Germline CDR1 and CDR2: GTSNPN and SVGIG (reference sequence). V was clipped by 0 bases and J by 8 bases, with 13 bases between them. This CDR3 contains 13 residues. Stated time point: patch test 2, 6 weeks after DPC sensitization. Treatment denoted: therapeutic diphenylcyclopropenone sensitization with weekly scalp DPC. This sample is part of a study of human T cells and chemical hapten exposure. The study used a library that attached unique molecular identifiers to individual cDNA molecules. TCRdb used MiXCR to reprocess the RACE reads, holding one entry per CDR3 protein. The data show 65,000 to 100,000 distinct CDR3 sequences, 6.6% seen once.

This rearrangement joins TRBV30 to TRBJ1-1; tentatively, D is TRBD1 (6 bases). This sequence originates from a young woman with alopecia areata. Some clones in this sample may be carry-over from other donors' samples. Sequencing used whole blood, obtained in connection with sensitization to the hapten diphenylcyclopropenone (DPC). The CDR3 coding sequence is TGTGCCTGGAGTGTCGGGGGGGCTGGAGAAGCTTTCTTT. This sequence encodes CAWSVGGAGEAFF. Complete variable domain (other parts from reference TRBV30 and TRBJ1-1): SQTIHQWPATLVQPVGSPLSLECTVEGTSNPNLYWYRQAAGRGLQLLFYSVGIGQISSEVPQNLSASRPQDRQFILSSKKLLLSDSGFYLCAWSVGGAGEAFFGQGTRLTVV.